These 30 T cell receptor beta chains came from one sample sequenced in a study of shared clonotypes between healthy human individuals. Using immunoSEQ multiplex PCR, the repertoire was profiled, and TCRdb retains in-frame clones only, with some absent. This sample has some 1.5 million clones, with roughly 96% found just once. The sample consisted of naive CD4+ T cells sorted from blood. Described subset: CD45RA+ positively selected. All receptors come from a man between 25 and 39 years old in good health.

The rearrangement joins TRBV11-3 to TRBJ2-3, with 10 bases identical to TRBD2. The CDR3 consists of 15 residues. CDR1 is SGHNT and CDR2 is YENEEA in the germline V gene. V shed 4 bases and J 5 bases; nucleotides not matched to a gene: 6. Here the CDR3 reads CASSSRTSGEDTQYF. CDR3 bases: TGTGCCAGCAGCTCCCGGACTAGCGGAGAAGATACGCAGTATTTT.

The chain employs TRBV2 and TRBJ2-1; TRBD1 aligns across 12 bases. Germline V lookup: CDR1 SNHLY, CDR2 FYNNEI. With 5 bases clipped from V and 15 bases from J, the junction kept 14 bases outside the gene matches. The CDR3 totals 15 residues. CDR3 nucleotide sequence: TGTGCCAGCAGTTCCTCCGGGACAGGGGGCGGCGAGGGGTTCTTC. Translated: CASSSSGTGGGEGFF.

This rearrangement joins TRBV29-1 to TRBJ2-1; 8 bases are shared with TRBD2. This CDR3 contains 15 residues. The germline gives CDR1 SQVTM, CDR2 ANQGSEA. V shed 6 bases and J 8 bases; nucleotides not matched to a gene: 15. CDR3 nucleotides: TGCAGCGTGAGCATAGGGGTAGCGGGATTGGATGAGCAGTTCTTC. This translates into CSVSIGVAGLDEQFF.

The chain uses TRBV5-6 and TRBJ1-1; 7 bases line up with TRBD1. V was clipped by 3 bases and J by 6 bases; unmatched bases: 14. This CDR3 spans 16 amino acids. Germline loops: CDR1 SGHDT, CDR2 YYEEEE. The CDR3 DNA sequence: TGTGCCAGCAGCTGGATGGACAGGTACGGAGACCCTGAAGCTTTCTTT. Its protein is CASSWMDRYGDPEAFF.

The chain joins TRBV5-1 to TRBJ2-7; 7 bases agree with TRBD2. The CDR3 has 15 amino acids. Germline-derived CDR1 and CDR2 are SGHRS and YFSETQ. The V and J ends lost 4 bases and 2 bases, in that order; junction bases with no gene match: 9. CDR3 nucleotide sequence: TGCGCCAGCAGCCTATCGACGGGGGGAACCTACGAGCAGTACTTC. This encodes CASSLSTGGTYEQYF.

The J gene is TRBJ1-1, the V gene TRBV27; 8 nucleotides match TRBD1. The CDR3 length is 15 residues. Losses at the gene ends were 6 bases for V and 1 base for J; bases not matched to a gene: 7. The germline V gene has CDR1 MNHEY and CDR2 SMNVEV (reference sequence). The CDR3 protein is CASSHYGTGNTEAFF. For the CDR3, the DNA is TGTGCCAGCAGCCACTATGGGACAGGGAACACTGAAGCTTTCTTT.

The genes are TRBV2 and TRBJ2-3, with 11 bases identical to TRBD2. The CDR3 loop spans 16 amino acids. Per germline, CDR1 SNHLY and CDR2 FYNNEI. The J segment lost 3 bases and the V segment lost 7 bases, leaving 9 bases of the junction unmatched. The CDR3 sequence is CASTSGTSGTTDTQYF. Here the CDR3 DNA reads TGTGCCAGCACGTCCGGGACTAGCGGAACGACAGATACGCAGTATTTT. The variable domain in full, with the rest retrieved from reference TRBV2 and TRBJ2-3, is EPEVTQTPSHQVTQMGQEVILRCVPISNHLYFYWYRQILGQKVEFLVSFYNNEISEKSEIFDDQFSVERPDGSNFTLKIRSTKLEDSAMYFCASTSGTSGTTDTQYFGPGTRLTVL.

The chain links TRBV5-1 to TRBJ1-2; tentative D call: TRBD1 (6 bases). This CDR3 has 14 amino acids. Germline loops: CDR1 SGHRS, CDR2 YFSETQ. V lost 4 bases to trimming and J lost 0 bases, with 10 bases between them. The CDR3 sequence is CASSRTEANYGYTF. The CDR3 DNA reads TGCGCCAGCAGCCGGACAGAAGCTAACTATGGCTACACCTTC.

V gene TRBV9 combines with J gene TRBJ2-7; perhaps TRBD1 as D (5 bases). The CDR3 has 15 amino acids. The germline V gene has CDR1 SGDLS and CDR2 YYNGEE. The germline V and J ends were trimmed by 2 bases and 6 bases, with 18 bases remaining between them. The CDR3 loop reads CASSVTTTGAPEQYF. CDR3 DNA sequence: TGTGCCAGCAGCGTTACTACAACTGGGGCCCCCGAGCAGTACTTC.

This clone occurred once. The gene calls are TRBV6-5 and TRBJ1-1; 9 positions agree with TRBD1. The CDR3 runs to 14 residues. The V and J ends lost 4 bases and 7 bases, in that order; junction bases with no gene match: 7. Germline V gene data show CDR1 as MNHEY and CDR2 as SVGAGI. The CDR3 region is CASSFRDRAGEAFF. The CDR3 DNA sequence: TGTGCCAGCAGTTTCAGGGACAGGGCGGGTGAAGCTTTCTTT.

The gene calls are TRBV11-2 and TRBJ2-2; D is uncertain. The V end lost 1 base, the J end lost 3 bases, and 6 bases lay between the germline ends. The CDR3 is 14 residues long. Germline CDR1 and CDR2: SGHAT and FQNNGV. Here the CDR3 reads CASSLALDTGELFF. The CDR3 DNA sequence: TGTGCCAGCAGCTTAGCGCTCGACACCGGGGAGCTGTTTTTT.

The chain combines TRBV10-2 with TRBJ2-1; 10 bases line up with TRBD2. J gave up 1 base and V 5 bases, and 5 bases lay outside the gene matches. Germline V lookup: CDR1 WSHSY, CDR2 SAAADI. CDR3 size: 16 residues. CDR3 in DNA: TGCGCCAGCAGTCTCGCAGCGGGAGGGTCCTACAATGAGCAGTTCTTC. Translating gives CASSLAAGGSYNEQFF.

The gene calls are TRBV10-2 and TRBJ2-2; no clear D. Between the trimmed V and J ends, which lost 2 bases and 1 base, there was a span of 5 bases. Germline values: CDR1 WSHSY, CDR2 SAAADI. CDR3 length: 14 residues. The CDR3: CASSEELNTGELFF. In DNA, the CDR3 is TGCGCCAGCAGTGAGGAGTTGAACACCGGGGAGCTGTTTTTT.

This chain links TRBV5-1 with TRBJ2-1; D not resolved. Germline V gene lookup returns CDR1 SGHRS and CDR2 YFSETQ. The germline V and J ends were trimmed by 0 bases and 1 base, with 14 bases remaining between them. CDR3 size: 17 residues. Here the CDR3 DNA reads TGCGCCAGCAGCTTGGCCGCTGGGTTCATATCCTACAATGAGCAGTTCTTC. This gives the protein CASSLAAGFISYNEQFF.

J is TRBJ2-5 and V is TRBV7-9; D is perhaps TRBD2 (6 bases). CDR3 length: 15 residues. Trimming shortened V by 5 bases and J by 5 bases, and 18 bases separated the two germline ends. Germline V lookup: CDR1 SEHNR, CDR2 FQNEAQ (reference sequence). CDR3 loop: CASSRGTGDWETQYF. The CDR3 DNA sequence: TGTGCCAGCAGCCGCGGGACTGGGGATTGGGAGACCCAGTACTTC.

This chain links TRBV18 with TRBJ2-1; 8 positions agree with TRBD2. V trimming: 4 bases; J trimming: 8 bases; junction bases outside the gene matches: 16. This CDR3 comprises 17 residues. Germline lookup yields CDR1 KGHSH and CDR2 LQKENI. The CDR3 sequence: CASSLLRGSAGGDEQFF. In nucleotides, the CDR3 is TGTGCCAGCTCACTCCTCAGAGGCTCTGCGGGAGGCGATGAGCAGTTCTTC.

The CDR3 loop reads CASRDRDSNYNEQFF. The CDR3 DNA is TGTGCCAGCAGAGACCGGGACTCAAACTACAATGAGCAGTTCTTC. The chain is built from TRBV2 and TRBJ2-1; D is perhaps TRBD2 (6 bases). CDR1 SNHLY and CDR2 FYNNEI come from the germline V gene. The V end lost 6 bases, the J end lost 3 bases, and 15 bases lay between the germline ends. There are 15 residues in the CDR3.

The chain is built from TRBV7-2 and TRBJ1-1, with D perhaps matching TRBD1 (5 bases). The V gene lost 3 bases and the J gene lost 3 bases, with 11 bases spanning the gap. This CDR3 spans 14 amino acids. Germline V gene lookup returns CDR1 SGHTA and CDR2 FQGNSA. The CDR3 bases are TGTGCCAGCAGCTTCCCCGCGGGGGACACTGAAGCTTTCTTT. As protein: CASSFPAGDTEAFF. Full variable domain (remainder filled in from reference TRBV7-2 and TRBJ1-1): GAGVSQSPSNKVTEKGKDVELRCDPISGHTALYWYRQSLGQGLEFLIYFQGNSAPDKSGLPSDRFSAERTGGSVSTLTIQRTQQEDSAVYLCASSFPAGDTEAFFGQGTRLTVV.

The rearrangement joins TRBV6-4 to TRBJ1-5; TRBD1 matches 9 bases. CDR1 and CDR2 from the germline V gene are MRHNA and SNTAGT. The CDR3 has 17 residues. V gave up 4 bases and J gave up 7 bases; unmatched junction bases: 14. CDR3 residues: CASSVPKPDRGRQPQHF. The CDR3 DNA reads as TGTGCCAGCAGTGTCCCAAAGCCGGACAGGGGAAGGCAGCCCCAGCATTTT.

The V and J genes are TRBV7-9 and TRBJ2-3, with TRBD2 matching over 7 bases. CDR3 length equals 15 residues. The germline CDR1 and CDR2 sequences are SEHNR and FQNEAQ (reference sequence). V trimming: 4 bases; J trimming: 6 bases; junction bases outside the gene matches: 10. The CDR3 loop reads CASSSWGGSTDTQYF. The CDR3 DNA follows: TGTGCCAGCAGCTCCTGGGGCGGGAGTACGGATACGCAGTATTTT.

The chain carries TRBV6-5 and TRBJ2-2; D is unresolved. From germline, CDR1 is MNHEY and CDR2 SVGAGI. This CDR3 is built from 14 residues. The ends were cut back, 7 bases at V and 4 bases at J, with 13 bases in the middle. CDR3 in DNA: TGTGCCAGCAATAACGTGGGAATCACCGGGGAGCTGTTTTTT. Residues: CASNNVGITGELFF.

J is TRBJ2-5 and V is TRBV27; tentative D call: TRBD1 (5 bases). Trimming left V 2 bases short and J 5 bases short, with 18 bases between. This CDR3 is 16 amino acids long. Per germline, CDR1 MNHEY and CDR2 SMNVEV (reference sequence). Here the CDR3 DNA reads TGTGCCAGCAGTTTAGATTCAACAGGCCTCGGGGAGACCCAGTACTTC. Its translation is CASSLDSTGLGETQYF.

The chain links TRBV15 to TRBJ1-2; D ambiguous. This CDR3 region has 12 residues. The ends were cut back, 4 bases at V and 2 bases at J, with 5 bases in the middle. The germline CDR1 and CDR2 sequences are LNHNV and YYDKDF (reference sequence). For the CDR3, the DNA is TGTGCCACCAGCAAGGACAACTATGGCTACACCTTC. Amino acid sequence: CATSKDNYGYTF.

V gene TRBV7-9 combines with J gene TRBJ2-2; D is unclear. Germline lookup yields CDR1 SEHNR and CDR2 FQNEAQ (reference sequence). The V end lost 1 base, the J end lost 9 bases, and 9 bases lay between the germline ends. The length of the CDR3 is 13 residues. CDR3 in DNA: TGTGCCAGCAGCTTAGAGGCGAGGAGGGAGCTGTTTTTT. Protein: CASSLEARRELFF.

In the case of this clone: One end of the junction does not line up with germline, which may come from a read error. The sample contains more than one DNA sequence encoding this CDR3. The gene calls are TRBV6-6 and TRBJ2-7, with 10 positions matching TRBD1. CDR1 and CDR2 from the germline V gene are MNHNY and SVGAGI (reference sequence). CDR3 size: 16 residues. The chain's CDR3 is CASSYSRDRGTYEQYF. CDR3 bases: TGTGCCAGCAGTTACTCGAGGGACAGGGGCACCTACGAGCAATACTTC.

Details on this clone: Different DNA sequences within this sample yield the same CDR3. CDR3 region: CASSGSETQYF. CDR3 in DNA: TGTGCCAGCAGTGGCAGCGAGACCCAGTACTTC. The rearrangement links TRBV6-1 to TRBJ2-5; D gene uncertain. The V gene's germline CDR1 is MNHNS and CDR2 SASEGT. The CDR3 runs to 11 residues. The V end was cut by 4 bases, the J end by 5 bases, with 5 bases between.

This clone was seen just once. The chain recombines TRBV28 with TRBJ1-5, with unresolved D. CDR3 length equals 15 residues. Trimming left V 7 bases short and J 9 bases short, with 22 bases between. Germline-derived CDR1 and CDR2 are MDHEN and SYDVKM. CDR3 protein: CASTSSGDGRRPQHF. The CDR3 DNA reads as TGTGCCAGCACCTCTTCGGGCGATGGACGTAGGCCCCAGCATTTT.

This clone was seen once. This chain connects TRBV6-6 to TRBJ2-2, with 9 bases identical to TRBD1. The CDR3 is 15 amino acids. In germline, CDR1 is MNHNY, CDR2 SVGAGI (reference sequence). V lost 5 bases to trimming and J lost 4 bases; unmatched junction nucleotides: 5. The CDR3 nucleotides read TGTGCCAGCAGTCACAGGGGGCGCGGCACCGGGGAGCTGTTTTTT. Translating it yields CASSHRGRGTGELFF.

V and J are TRBV30 and TRBJ2-3; maybe TRBD1 (6 bases). Germline CDR1 and CDR2: GTSNPN and SVGIG (reference sequence). V was shortened by 2 bases and J by 3 bases, with 27 bases between the two germline ends. The CDR3 is made up of 19 amino acids. The CDR3 nucleotides are TGTGCCTGGAGTTCCGGACAGAGTGGGATGCGCTTCGGTACAGATACGCAGTATTTT. It specifies CAWSSGQSGMRFGTDTQYF.

The V call is TRBV5-6, the J call TRBJ1-1, with unresolved D. V was trimmed by 0 bases and J by 4 bases, leaving 10 bases between them. Germline-derived CDR1 and CDR2 are SGHDT and YYEEEE. The CDR3 runs to 14 residues. CDR3 amino acids: CASSLGPAGTEAFF. The CDR3 DNA reads TGTGCCAGCAGCTTGGGACCCGCCGGCACTGAAGCTTTCTTT. Drawing the rest from reference TRBV5-6 and TRBJ1-1, the complete variable domain is DAGVTQSPTHLIKTRGQQVTLRCSPKSGHDTVSWYQQALGQGPQFIFQYYEEEERQRGNFPDRFSGHQFPNYSSELNVNALLLGDSALYLCASSLGPAGTEAFFGQGTRLTVV.